These 2 T cell receptor beta chains originate from one sample sequenced in a study of T cell changes during pregnancy in multiple sclerosis (dated by TCRdb to the late 2010s). The library was made by the immunoSEQ multiplex PCR assay. Here the immuneACCESS table is served through TCRdb, limited to in-frame sequences with V and J called. Missing clones are a known gap in these copies; in checked studies unresolved V genes cover under half, and the rest lacks a known reason. This sample has about 40,000 clones in its table, and approximately 90% of those were observed once. The ten biggest clones cover approximately 1% of the sample. The sample was CD4+ T cells from peripheral blood mononuclear cells, taken after pregnancy. The receptors were sampled from a female donor with multiple sclerosis, enrolled in a pregnancy study.

J is TRBJ1-4 and V is TRBV4-1; D is undetermined. The CDR3 loop spans 17 amino acids. The germline V and J ends were trimmed by 0 bases and 3 bases, with 14 bases remaining between them. Germline CDR1 MGHRA, CDR2 YSYEKL. The CDR3 region is CASSQDSPRGPNEKLFF. The CDR3 DNA reads as TGCGCCAGCAGCCAAGATTCGCCGCGGGGTCCTAATGAAAAACTGTTTTTT.

This clone has just one count. The chain couples TRBV5-1 to TRBJ1-2; no clear D gene. The length of the CDR3 is 14 residues. Germline loops: CDR1 SGHRS, CDR2 YFSETQ. The ends were cut back, 5 bases at V and 0 bases at J, with 11 bases in the middle. CDR3 DNA sequence: TGCGCCAGCAGGTTCCCGGGGACTAACTATGGCTACACCTTC. Translating gives CASRFPGTNYGYTF.